This T cell receptor beta chain was recovered during a study of control samples from healthy donors and cancer patients (dated by TCRdb to about 2020). Library generation was performed with the immunoSEQ multiplex PCR assay. Drawn from immuneACCESS, this table holds only the in-frame rearrangements with V and J called that TCRdb kept. Clones are partly lost; checked studies trace under half to an unresolved V gene and leave the rest unexplained. Here the sample has over 60,000 clones; 65% to 90% occur a single time. The top ten constitute approximately 5% of the sample. CDR1 and CDR2 are drawn from the germline V gene: SGHRS, YFSETQ. The CDR3 sequence holds 16 residues, the cysteine and phenylalanine included. Only the CDR3 region is kept as DNA, spanning 48 bases read in frame from base 1. The junction carries 17 bases between V and J, which are trimmed by 0 bases and 5 bases respectively. As for this clone: The target of this receptor is not known. No base-level quality is on record; no much larger clone is a single base apart.

The sequenced sample was blood. This sequence uses TRBV5-1 and TRBJ1-1, with no D gene named confidently. The receptor was isolated from a man aged 35-49 years in good health. The CDR3 in this case is CASSLAVSGFKTEAFF. DNA sequence: TGCGCCAGCAGCTTGGCGGTTTCCGGATTCAAAACTGAAGCTTTCTTT.